Listed below are T cell receptor beta chains from one sample, sequenced in a study of control samples from healthy donors and cancer patients. Generated by immunoSEQ multiplex PCR, the TCRdb table keeps only in-frame clones and is missing some. This sample has under 150,000 clones, with approximately 91% found just once. Sample: blood. The receptors shown here come from a man under 40 in good health. Both conserved end residues are part of each CDR3. A D gene is named only where the DNA matches it firmly. Part of the rows lack a size; the others show once, few, many or a class for expanded clones.

cdr3_aa	cdr3_nt	v_call	j_call	d_call	clone_size
CASSAGSGAEAFF	TGTGCCAGCAGCGCGGGGTCGGGCGCTGAAGCTTTCTTT	TRBV5-4	TRBJ1-1	-	-
CASTMAGTGGTEAFF	TGTGCCAGTACGATGGCCGGGACAGGGGGCACTGAAGCTTTCTTT	TRBV19	TRBJ1-1	TRBD1	-
CASSLGPQETQYF	TGCGCCAGCAGCTTAGGACCCCAAGAGACCCAGTACTTC	TRBV5-1	TRBJ2-5	-	-
CASSLAFGTDTQYF	TGTGCCAGCAGCTTAGCGTTTGGCACAGATACGCAGTATTTT	TRBV11-3	TRBJ2-3	-	-
CASSRTGLGTEAFF	TGTGCCAGTAGTAGGACAGGTTTGGGTACTGAAGCTTTCTTT	TRBV19	TRBJ1-1	TRBD1	-
CASSLAGNTEAFF	TGTGCCAGCAGCTTAGCCGGAAACACTGAAGCTTTCTTT	TRBV11-2	TRBJ1-1	-	-
CSVAAADVADTQYF	TGCAGCGTTGCGGCAGCTGATGTGGCAGATACGCAGTATTTT	TRBV29-1	TRBJ2-3	-	-
CATKVQGARTDTQYF	TGTGCCACCAAAGTTCAGGGGGCCCGCACAGATACGCAGTATTTT	TRBV7-9	TRBJ2-3	TRBD1	-
CASSLQRPSSDEKLFF	TGTGCCAGCAGCTTACAGAGACCCTCTTCGGATGAAAAACTGTTTTTT	TRBV3-1/TRBV3-2	TRBJ1-4	-	-
CASSLLVLAGFNEQFF	TGTGCCAGCAGCTTATTGGTCCTAGCGGGTTTCAATGAGCAGTTCTTC	TRBV7-6	TRBJ2-1	TRBD2	-
CSVSGDSTDTQYF	TGCAGCGTTAGCGGGGACAGCACAGATACGCAGTATTTT	TRBV29-1	TRBJ2-3	TRBD2	-
CASSQEAGDRGGGYTF	TGTGCCAGCAGCCAAGAAGCTGGGGACAGGGGTGGTGGCTACACCTTC	TRBV4-2	TRBJ1-2	TRBD1	-
CASSVGGTGFQNYGYTF	TGTGCCAGCAGCGTAGGGGGGACAGGGTTTCAAAACTATGGCTACACCTTC	TRBV9	TRBJ1-2	TRBD1	-
CATSDRQINQPQHF	TGTGCCACCAGTGATCGGCAAATCAATCAGCCCCAGCATTTT	TRBV24-1	TRBJ1-5	-	-
CASSPQRTDTQYF	TGTGCCAGCAGTCCGCAGCGAACAGATACGCAGTATTTT	TRBV6-4	TRBJ2-3	-	-
CAWSLGNTEAFF	TGTGCCTGGAGTTTGGGGAACACTGAAGCTTTCTTT	TRBV30	TRBJ1-1	-	-
CASRIGTVGYTF	TGTGCCAGCAGGATCGGGACCGTTGGCTACACCTTC	TRBV6-5	TRBJ1-2	-	once
CASSWGQGSDTQYF	TGCGCCAGCAGCTGGGGACAGGGGTCAGATACGCAGTATTTT	TRBV5-1	TRBJ2-3	TRBD1	-
CASSQGDSAETQYF	TGTGCCAGCAGCCAAGGGGACTCGGCAGAGACCCAGTACTTC	TRBV3-1/TRBV3-2	TRBJ2-5	-	-